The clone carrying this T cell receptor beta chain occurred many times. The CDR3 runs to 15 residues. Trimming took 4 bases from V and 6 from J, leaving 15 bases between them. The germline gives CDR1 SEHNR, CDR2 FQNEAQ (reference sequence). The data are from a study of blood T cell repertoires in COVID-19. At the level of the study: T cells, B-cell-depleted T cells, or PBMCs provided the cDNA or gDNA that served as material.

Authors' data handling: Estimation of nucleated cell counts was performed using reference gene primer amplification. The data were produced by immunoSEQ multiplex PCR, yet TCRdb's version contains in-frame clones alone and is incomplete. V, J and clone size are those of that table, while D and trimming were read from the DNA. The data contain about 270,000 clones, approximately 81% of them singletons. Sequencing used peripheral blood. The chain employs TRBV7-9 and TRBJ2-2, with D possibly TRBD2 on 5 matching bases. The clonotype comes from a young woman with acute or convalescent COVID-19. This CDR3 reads CASSSQKKGAGELFF. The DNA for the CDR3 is TGTGCCAGCAGCTCACAGAAGAAGGGAGCCGGGGAGCTGTTTTTT.